The rows below give T cell receptor beta chains drawn from one sample of a study of long-term antiretroviral therapy in people with HIV. This table comes from immunoSEQ multiplex PCR, and its TCRdb copy is limited to in-frame clones, with some not included. The sample lists about 21,000 clones, around 79% occurring once. Specimen: unsorted PBMCs, collected 4.1 years after starting antiretroviral therapy. These receptors came from a woman aged 40 to 50 with HIV. The CDR3 runs from the conserved cysteine through the conserved F or W. D genes are given only for firm matches. Rows may omit the clone size; those that give it use once, few, many or a size class.

>TRBV7-8|-|-|TRBJ2-5
TGTGCCAGCAGGGCTAGGCGGGGCGAGACCCAGTACTTC
CASRARRGETQYF
>TRBV7-2|-|-|TRBJ2-1
TGTGCCAGCAGCCCTCCGGGGGAAAGGTCAAATGAGCAGTTCTTC
CASSPPGERSNEQFF
>TRBV20-1|-|-|TRBJ1-2
TGCAGTGCTAGGGGGGGCTACACCTTC
CSARGGYTF
>TRBV2|-|TRBD2|TRBJ2-1
TGTGCCAGCGGTTCTAGCGGACGAAACAATGAGCAGTTCTTC
CASGSSGRNNEQFF
>TRBV6-5|-|-|TRBJ1-2
TGTGCCAGCAGTTACTCGAGTGGGGGAATGGGAGGCTACACCTTC
CASSYSSGGMGGYTF
>TRBV11-3|-|-|TRBJ2-1
TGTGCCAGCAGCTTAACCTTTGGATACAATGAGCAGTTCTTC
CASSLTFGYNEQFF
>TRBV7-6|once|-|TRBJ1-1
TGTGCCAGCAGCCCCGTGGGGGGGCCGACAGCTTTCTTT
CASSPVGGPTAFF
>TRBV4-2|-|TRBD1|TRBJ2-5
TGTGCCAGCAGCTTGGGACAGTTAGAGACCCAGTACTTC
CASSLGQLETQYF
>TRBV9|-|TRBD1|TRBJ1-1
TGTGCCAGCAGCCCCGACAGGGCCAATGAAGCTTTCTTT
CASSPDRANEAFF
>TRBV4-1|-|-|TRBJ2-7
TGCGCCAGCAGCCTTACTTCGGGGTCGGGCTACGAGCAGTACTTC
CASSLTSGSGYEQYF
>TRBV13|-|-|TRBJ2-1
TGTGCCAGCAGCCCACCCCTCAGCAATGAGCAGTTCTTC
CASSPPLSNEQFF
>TRBV19|-|-|TRBJ1-6
TGTGCCAGTAGTATCATTCCCCGTAATTCACCCCTCCACTTT
CASSIIPRNSPLHF
>TRBV7-9|few|-|TRBJ2-1
TGTGCCAGCAGCCCAGAATTGTCTGGGAATGAGCAGTTCTTC
CASSPELSGNEQFF
>TRBV19|-|-|TRBJ2-3
TGTGCCAGTAGTCCCAAAGGAGTAAGCACAGATACGCAGTATTTT
CASSPKGVSTDTQYF
>TRBV27|-|-|TRBJ1-1
TGTGCCAGCAGTTTCCAGGGAGAGAACACTGAAGCTTTCTTT
CASSFQGENTEAFF
>TRBV29-1|-|-|TRBJ2-2
TGCAGCGTATATTCGCAGTACACCGGGGAGCTGTTTTTT
CSVYSQYTGELFF
>TRBV4-1|-|-|TRBJ1-1
TGCGCCAGCAGCCAAGTGGCGGCAGGGAACACTGAAGCTTTCTTT
CASSQVAAGNTEAFF
>TRBV4-3|-|-|TRBJ2-2
TGCGCCAGCAGCCAAGAACAGCGATCCACCGGGGAGCTGTTTTTT
CASSQEQRSTGELFF
>TRBV7-8|-|TRBD1|TRBJ2-5
TGTGCCAGCAGCTTGGTGACAGGGGGACAAGAGACCCAGTACTTC
CASSLVTGGQETQYF
>TRBV4-1|-|-|TRBJ2-7
TGCGCCAGCAGCCAAGTACGGGCAGGCATAACCTACGAGCAGTACTTC
CASSQVRAGITYEQYF
>TRBV29-1|-|-|TRBJ2-5
TGCAGCGTTGAAGGACTAGACGGGGCCCAGTACTTC
CSVEGLDGAQYF
>TRBV19|few|TRBD1|TRBJ1-5
TGTGCCAGTAGTATCCTTCTGACAGGGTTTAATCAGCCCCAGCATTTT
CASSILLTGFNQPQHF
>TRBV30|-|-|TRBJ1-2
TGTGCCTGGACCATATACAGGGAGGATTTGAATGGCTACACCTTC
CAWTIYREDLNGYTF
>TRBV4-1|-|-|TRBJ2-5
TGCGCCAGCAGCTCAAGTTGGCGCGCGGACCAAGAGACCCAGTACTTC
CASSSSWRADQETQYF
>TRBV5-6|-|TRBD1|TRBJ2-6
TGTGCCAGCAGCGGGGGGACAGGGGACTCTGGGGCCAACGTCCTGACTTTC
CASSGGTGDSGANVLTF
>TRBV4-1|-|-|TRBJ2-1
TGCGCCAGCAGCCATGGGGGGGCCGGTCATGAGCAGTTCTTC
CASSHGGAGHEQFF
>TRBV7-8|-|TRBD1|TRBJ2-3
TGTGCCAGCAGCTTAGCGTCCGGGACAGCCGATACGCAGTATTTT
CASSLASGTADTQYF
>TRBV5-4|-|-|TRBJ2-3
TGTGCCAGCAGCGCACTCACAGATACGCAGTATTTT
CASSALTDTQYF
>TRBV5-1|-|-|TRBJ2-1
TGCGCCAGCAGCTTGGGGGGAGGCTCCTACAATGAGCAGTTCTTC
CASSLGGGSYNEQFF
>TRBV15|-|-|TRBJ2-5
TGTGCCACCAGCACAGGAAAACAGGCTCAGGGCGAGACCCAGTACTTC
CATSTGKQAQGETQYF
>TRBV6-6|-|-|TRBJ2-7
TGTGCCAGCAGTTACTCTGGCGAGCAGTACTTC
CASSYSGEQYF
>TRBV27|-|-|TRBJ1-5
TGTGCCAGCAGTTTCAGTTCGGGGGAGGATCAGCCCCAGCATTTT
CASSFSSGEDQPQHF
>TRBV6-1|once|TRBD2|TRBJ2-1
TGTGCCAGCAGTGGGACTAGGGGTGGTGAGCAGTTCTTC
CASSGTRGGEQFF
>TRBV23-1|-|TRBD1|TRBJ1-5
TGCGCCAGCAGTCGCGGAGACAGGGGCCAACAGCCCCAGCATTTT
CASSRGDRGQQPQHF
>TRBV19|once|-|TRBJ1-5
TGTGCCAGCCGGGAGGTTGGAAATCAGCCCCAGCATTTT
CASREVGNQPQHF
>TRBV6-6|-|-|TRBJ1-2
TGTGCCAGCAGTCACATCGGGGCAAATGGCTACACCTTC
CASSHIGANGYTF
>TRBV5-1|-|-|TRBJ2-1
TGCGCCAGCAGCTTGGCAAAGGGCACAGATGAGCAGTTCTTC
CASSLAKGTDEQFF
>TRBV18|few|-|TRBJ1-2
TGTGCCAGCTCACCACCCGGGTTAGAGGACACCTATGGCTACACCTTC
CASSPPGLEDTYGYTF
>TRBV7-9|-|-|TRBJ2-5
TGTGCCAGCAGCCAGATGGCCGGGATGTACCAAGAGACCCAGTACTTC
CASSQMAGMYQETQYF
>TRBV28|-|-|TRBJ1-2
TGTGCCACCAATCACTATGGCTACACCTTC
CATNHYGYTF
>TRBV25-1|-|-|TRBJ1-5
TGTGCCAGCAGCCGCCGGGGGCAGTACCAGCCCCAGCATTTT
CASSRRGQYQPQHF
>TRBV30|-|-|TRBJ2-5
TGTGCCTGGAGTGGCAGCTATCAAGAGACCCAGTACTTC
CAWSGSYQETQYF
>TRBV29-1|-|TRBD2|TRBJ2-7
TGCAGCGTTGTCAGCGGGAGGAAAGGGGAGCAGTACTTC
CSVVSGRKGEQYF
>TRBV30|-|TRBD1|TRBJ1-1
TGTGCCTGTACAGGGGAGAGGGCTGAAGCTTTCTTT
CACTGERAEAFF
>TRBV6-1|-|-|TRBJ2-5
TGTGCCAGCGGATTAGAGACCCAGTACTTC
CASGLETQYF
>TRBV7-8|-|TRBD1|TRBJ1-2
TGTGCCAGCAGCTTCGGCCCCGGAGGACAGGGGCAAAACTATGGCTACACCTTC
CASSFGPGGQGQNYGYTF
>TRBV4-2|few|TRBD1|TRBJ2-7
TGTGCCAGCAGCCTCGAACCGGGACAGGGGACCTACGAGCAGTACTTC
CASSLEPGQGTYEQYF
>TRBV25-1|-|-|TRBJ2-3
TGTGCCAGCAGTGAATGGGCAGGTACTAGCACAGATACGCAGTATTTT
CASSEWAGTSTDTQYF
>TRBV25-1|-|-|TRBJ1-4
TGTGCCAGCAGTGCGGCCGAGGGGGGTTGGAATGAAAAACTGTTTTTT
CASSAAEGGWNEKLFF
>TRBV4-3|-|TRBD2|TRBJ2-3
TGCGCCAGCAGCCACTTACTAGCGGGGGGAACCAAAACCACAGATACGCAGTATTTT
CASSHLLAGGTKTTDTQYF
>TRBV6-6|-|-|TRBJ2-7
TGTGCCAGCAGTTTGGACTACGAGCAGTACTTC
CASSLDYEQYF
>TRBV5-4|few|-|TRBJ1-2
TGTGCCAGCAGGAGTTGGATGTCCGACCTGGAGGGCGGCTACACCTTC
CASRSWMSDLEGGYTF
>TRBV27|-|-|TRBJ2-1
TGTGCCAGCCAGGACTACTCCTACAATGAGCAGTTCTTC
CASQDYSYNEQFF
>TRBV19|-|TRBD1|TRBJ1-2
TGTGCCAGTAGTATAGATTTGGCGACAGGGTCCTTCTATGGCTACACCTTC
CASSIDLATGSFYGYTF
>TRBV4-3|-|-|TRBJ2-3
TGCGCCAGCAGCCCCCGGGGTCAGGGGACAGATACGCAGTATTTT
CASSPRGQGTDTQYF
>TRBV25-1|-|-|TRBJ2-3
TGTGCCAGCAGTGAGACAACCGGTAGCACAGATACGCAGTATTTT
CASSETTGSTDTQYF
>TRBV4-1|-|-|TRBJ2-5
TGCGCCAGCAGCCAACATGGGGGTCAAGAGACCCAGTACTTC
CASSQHGGQETQYF
>TRBV25-1|-|-|TRBJ2-1
TGTGCCAGCAGTGAATTAGTGGGATCCTACAATGAGCAGTTCTTC
CASSELVGSYNEQFF
>TRBV10-3|few|-|TRBJ1-2
TGTGCCATCAGTGCCTCTGGGGGGCATGGCTACACCTTC
CAISASGGHGYTF